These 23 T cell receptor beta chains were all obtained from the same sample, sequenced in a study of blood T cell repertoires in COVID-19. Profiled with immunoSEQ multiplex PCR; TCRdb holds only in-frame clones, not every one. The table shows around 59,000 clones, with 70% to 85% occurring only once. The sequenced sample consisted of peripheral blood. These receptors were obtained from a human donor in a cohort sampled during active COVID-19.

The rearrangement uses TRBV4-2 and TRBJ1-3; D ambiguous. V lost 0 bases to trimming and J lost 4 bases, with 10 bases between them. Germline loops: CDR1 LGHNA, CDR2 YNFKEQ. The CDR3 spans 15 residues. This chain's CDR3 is CASSQDEADGNTIYF. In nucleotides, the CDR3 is TGTGCCAGCAGCCAAGATGAGGCCGACGGAAACACCATATATTTT.

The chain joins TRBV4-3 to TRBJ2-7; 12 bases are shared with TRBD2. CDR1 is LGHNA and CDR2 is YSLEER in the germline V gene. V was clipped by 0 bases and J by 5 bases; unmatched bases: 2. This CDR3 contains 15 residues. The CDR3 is CASSQETSGSNEQYF. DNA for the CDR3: TGCGCCAGCAGCCAAGAGACTAGCGGGAGCAACGAGCAGTACTTC.

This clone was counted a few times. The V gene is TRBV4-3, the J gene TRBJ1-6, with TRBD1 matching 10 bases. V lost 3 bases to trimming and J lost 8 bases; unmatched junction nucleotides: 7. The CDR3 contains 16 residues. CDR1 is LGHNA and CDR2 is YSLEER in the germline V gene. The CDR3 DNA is TGCGCCAGCAGCCAGGCAAGGGACAGGGGTTATTCACCCCTCCACTTT. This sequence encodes CASSQARDRGYSPLHF.

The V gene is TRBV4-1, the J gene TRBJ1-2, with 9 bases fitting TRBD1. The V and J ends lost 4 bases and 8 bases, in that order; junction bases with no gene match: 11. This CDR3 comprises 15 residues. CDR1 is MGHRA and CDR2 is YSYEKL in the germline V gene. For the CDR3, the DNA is TGCGCCAGCAGCCTACCCCGACAGGGGGTGTACGGCTACACCTTC. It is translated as CASSLPRQGVYGYTF.

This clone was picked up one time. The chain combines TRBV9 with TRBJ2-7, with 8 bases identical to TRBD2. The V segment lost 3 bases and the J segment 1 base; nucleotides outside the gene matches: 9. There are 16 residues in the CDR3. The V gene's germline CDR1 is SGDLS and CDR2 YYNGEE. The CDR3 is CASSGGAGGLSYEQYF. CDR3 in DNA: TGTGCCAGCAGCGGTGGTGCGGGAGGCCTATCCTACGAGCAGTACTTC.

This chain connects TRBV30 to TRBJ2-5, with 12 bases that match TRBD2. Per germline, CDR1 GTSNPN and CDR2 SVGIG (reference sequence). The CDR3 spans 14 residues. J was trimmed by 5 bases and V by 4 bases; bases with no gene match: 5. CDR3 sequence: CAWTSGRARETQYF. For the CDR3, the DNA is TGTGCCTGGACTAGCGGGAGGGCCAGGGAGACCCAGTACTTC.

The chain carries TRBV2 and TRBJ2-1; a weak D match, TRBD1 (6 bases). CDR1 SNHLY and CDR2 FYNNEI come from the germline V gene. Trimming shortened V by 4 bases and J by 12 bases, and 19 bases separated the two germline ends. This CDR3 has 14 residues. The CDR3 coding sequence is TGTGCCAGCAGTGGGGCTCGGGACACCGGCCGGCAGTTCTTC. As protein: CASSGARDTGRQFF.

In nucleotides, the CDR3 is TGTGCCAGCAGTTTACTGACAGGGAGGGGGGAGCTGTTTTTT. This encodes CASSLLTGRGELFF. V usage is TRBV28 and J usage is TRBJ2-2; possible D gene TRBD1, 7 bases. The V end lost 2 bases, the J end lost 8 bases, and 12 bases lay between the germline ends. The CDR3 spans 14 residues. CDR1 is MDHEN, CDR2 SYDVKM, per germline.

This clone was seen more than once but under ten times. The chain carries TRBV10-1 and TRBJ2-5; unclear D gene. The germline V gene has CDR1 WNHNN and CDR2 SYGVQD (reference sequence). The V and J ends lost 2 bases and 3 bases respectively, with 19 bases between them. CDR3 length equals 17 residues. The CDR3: CASSEGRLPPRKETQYF. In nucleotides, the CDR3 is TGCGCCAGCAGTGAGGGTCGGTTGCCTCCGAGAAAAGAGACCCAGTACTTC.

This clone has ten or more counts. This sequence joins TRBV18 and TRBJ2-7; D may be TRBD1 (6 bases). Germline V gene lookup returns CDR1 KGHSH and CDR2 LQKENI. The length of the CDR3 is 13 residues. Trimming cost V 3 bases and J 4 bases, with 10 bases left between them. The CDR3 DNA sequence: TGTGCCAGCTCACCCGACAGGCAATACGAGCAGTACTTC. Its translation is CASSPDRQYEQYF.

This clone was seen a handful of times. The CDR3 nucleotides are TGTGCCAGCAGTCCCCTGGGACAGGAATCTAACTATGGCTACACCTTC. This sequence encodes CASSPLGQESNYGYTF. The chain uses TRBV6-2 or TRBV6-3 and TRBJ1-2; 8 bases map to TRBD1. This CDR3 has 16 amino acids. Losses at the gene ends were 5 bases for V and 0 bases for J; bases not matched to a gene: 8. Germline loops: CDR1 MNHEY, CDR2 SVGEGT.

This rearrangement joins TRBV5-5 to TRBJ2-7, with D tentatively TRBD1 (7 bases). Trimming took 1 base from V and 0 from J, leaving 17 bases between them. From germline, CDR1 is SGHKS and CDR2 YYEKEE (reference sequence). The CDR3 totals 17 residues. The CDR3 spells CASSLWTIRDSSYEQYF. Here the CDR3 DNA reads TGTGCCAGCAGCTTGTGGACTATACGGGACAGCTCCTACGAGCAGTACTTC.

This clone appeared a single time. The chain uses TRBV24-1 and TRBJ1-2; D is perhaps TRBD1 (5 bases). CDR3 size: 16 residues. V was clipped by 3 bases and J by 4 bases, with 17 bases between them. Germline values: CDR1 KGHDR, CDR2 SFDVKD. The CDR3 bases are TGTGCCACCAGTGATCCTTATGCGACAGAGGTCTATGGCTACACCTTC. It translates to CATSDPYATEVYGYTF.

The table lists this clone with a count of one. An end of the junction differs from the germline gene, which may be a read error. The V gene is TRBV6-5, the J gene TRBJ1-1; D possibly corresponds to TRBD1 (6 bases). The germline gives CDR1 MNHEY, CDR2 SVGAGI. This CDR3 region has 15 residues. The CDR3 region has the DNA TGTGCCAGCAGTAACTCCGGGACACTGAACACTGAAGCTTTCTTT. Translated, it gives CASSNSGTLNTEAFF.

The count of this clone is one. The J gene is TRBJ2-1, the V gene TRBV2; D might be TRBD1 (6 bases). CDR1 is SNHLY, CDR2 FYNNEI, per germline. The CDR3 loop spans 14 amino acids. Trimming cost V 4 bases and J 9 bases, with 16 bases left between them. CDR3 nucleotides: TGTGCCAGCAGTGGATTTGTGACAGGCGGTGAGCAGTTCTTC. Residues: CASSGFVTGGEQFF.

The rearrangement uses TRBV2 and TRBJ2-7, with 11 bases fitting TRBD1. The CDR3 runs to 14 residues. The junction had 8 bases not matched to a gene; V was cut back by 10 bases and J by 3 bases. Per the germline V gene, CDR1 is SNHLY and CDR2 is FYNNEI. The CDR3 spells CATSWDRGDYEQYF. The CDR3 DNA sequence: TGTGCCACTTCTTGGGACAGGGGGGACTACGAGCAGTACTTC.

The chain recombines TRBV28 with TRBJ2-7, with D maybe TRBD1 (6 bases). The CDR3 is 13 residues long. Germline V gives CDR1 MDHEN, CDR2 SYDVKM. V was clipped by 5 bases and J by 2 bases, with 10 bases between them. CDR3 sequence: CASSQGRAYEQYF. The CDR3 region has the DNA TGTGCCAGCAGTCAGGGGAGAGCCTACGAGCAGTACTTC.

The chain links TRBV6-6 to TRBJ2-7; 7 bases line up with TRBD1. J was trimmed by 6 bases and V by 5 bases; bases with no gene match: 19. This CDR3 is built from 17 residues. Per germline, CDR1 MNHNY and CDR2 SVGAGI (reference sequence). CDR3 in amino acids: CASSRDSRTGQLGEQYF. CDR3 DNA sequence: TGTGCCAGCAGTCGTGATTCCAGGACAGGACAGCTGGGCGAGCAGTACTTC.

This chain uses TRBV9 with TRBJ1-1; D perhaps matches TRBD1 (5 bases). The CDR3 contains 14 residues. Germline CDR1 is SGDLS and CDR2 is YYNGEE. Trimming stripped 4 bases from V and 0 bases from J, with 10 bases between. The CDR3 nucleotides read TGTGCCAGCAGCCCGGACAACATGAACACTGAAGCTTTCTTT. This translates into CASSPDNMNTEAFF.

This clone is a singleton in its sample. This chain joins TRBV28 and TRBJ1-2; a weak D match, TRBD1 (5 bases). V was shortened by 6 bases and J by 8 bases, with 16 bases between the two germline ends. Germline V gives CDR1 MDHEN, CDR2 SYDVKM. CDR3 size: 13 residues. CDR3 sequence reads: CASSVDRPKGYTF. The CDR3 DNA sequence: TGTGCCAGCAGCGTCGACAGACCCAAAGGCTACACCTTC.

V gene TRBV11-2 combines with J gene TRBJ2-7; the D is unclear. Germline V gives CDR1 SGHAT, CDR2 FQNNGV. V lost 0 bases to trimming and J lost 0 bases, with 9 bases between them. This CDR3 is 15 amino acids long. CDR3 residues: CASSLERPISYEQYF. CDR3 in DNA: TGTGCCAGCAGCTTAGAGAGGCCGATCTCCTACGAGCAGTACTTC.

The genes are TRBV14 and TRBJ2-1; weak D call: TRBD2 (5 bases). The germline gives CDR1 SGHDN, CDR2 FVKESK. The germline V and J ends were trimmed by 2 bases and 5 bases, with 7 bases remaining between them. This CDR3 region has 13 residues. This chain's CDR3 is CASSQTRHNEQFF. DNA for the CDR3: TGTGCCAGCAGCCAAACTAGACACAATGAGCAGTTCTTC.

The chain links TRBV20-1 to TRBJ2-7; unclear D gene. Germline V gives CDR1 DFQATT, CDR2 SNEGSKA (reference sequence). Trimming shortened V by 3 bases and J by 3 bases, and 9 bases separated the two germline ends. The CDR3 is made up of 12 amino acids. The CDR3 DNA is TGCAGTGCTAGTTCCCCCATCTACGAGCAGTACTTC. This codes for CSASSPIYEQYF.